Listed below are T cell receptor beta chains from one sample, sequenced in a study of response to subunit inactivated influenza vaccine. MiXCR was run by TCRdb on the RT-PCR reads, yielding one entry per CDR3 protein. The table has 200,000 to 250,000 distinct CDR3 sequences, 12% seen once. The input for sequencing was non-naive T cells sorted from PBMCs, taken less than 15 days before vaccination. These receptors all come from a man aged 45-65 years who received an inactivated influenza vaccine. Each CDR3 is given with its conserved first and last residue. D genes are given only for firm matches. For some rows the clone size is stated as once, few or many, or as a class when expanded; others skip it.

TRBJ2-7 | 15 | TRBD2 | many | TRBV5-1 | TGCGCCAGCAGCTTGGCCCAACTAGCGGGGACCGAGCAGTACTTC | CASSLAQLAGTEQYF
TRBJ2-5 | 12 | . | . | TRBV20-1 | TGCAGTGCTCTTGGAGGGGCGGAGACCCAGTACTTC | CSALGGAETQYF
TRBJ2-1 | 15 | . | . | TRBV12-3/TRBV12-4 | TGTGCCAGCAGCCCCACAGAAGGAATCTACAATGAGCAGTTCTTC | CASSPTEGIYNEQFF
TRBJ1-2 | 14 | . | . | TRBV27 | TGTGCCAGCAGTTTATCGATAGGGACCTATGGCTACACCTTC | CASSLSIGTYGYTF
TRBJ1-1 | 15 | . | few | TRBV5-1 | TGCGCCAGCAGCTTGGATGGACAGAGGCTCACTGAAGCTTTCTTT | CASSLDGQRLTEAFF
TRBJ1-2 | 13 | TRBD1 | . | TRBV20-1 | TGCAGTGCAACTAACAGGGGGGCACGGGGCTACACCTTC | CSATNRGARGYTF
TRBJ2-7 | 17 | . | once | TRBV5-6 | TGTGCCAGCAGCTTGGGACAGGCGAGCTTCCGGGTCGGTCGGTCCAACTTC | CASSLGQASFRVGRSNF
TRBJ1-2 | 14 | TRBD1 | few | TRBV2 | TGTGCCAGCATGGGGACAGGGATTGCCTATGGCTACACCTTC | CASMGTGIAYGYTF
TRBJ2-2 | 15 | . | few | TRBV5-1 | TGCGCCAGCAGCTTGAACAGCGCGAACACCGGGGAGCTGTTTTTT | CASSLNSANTGELFF
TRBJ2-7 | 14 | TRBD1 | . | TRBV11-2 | TGTGCCAGCGACCGATCGGGACAGGCTCGCGAGCAGTACTTC | CASDRSGQAREQYF
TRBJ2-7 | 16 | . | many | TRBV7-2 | TGTGCCAGCAGCTCCCTGAGGAAGGCGAGCTCCTACGAGCAGTACTTC | CASSSLRKASSYEQYF
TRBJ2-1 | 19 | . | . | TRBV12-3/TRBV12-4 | TGTGCCAGCAGTCAGACACTGGGGTCGAGCGCCAGCTCCTACAATGAGCAGTTCTTC | CASSQTLGSSASSYNEQFF
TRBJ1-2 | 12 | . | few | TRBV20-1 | TGCAGTGCTAGTCCTGTGGGCTATGGCTACACCTTC | CSASPVGYGYTF
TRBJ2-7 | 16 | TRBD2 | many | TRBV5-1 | TGCGCCAGCAGCCCCATATCTAGCGGGGGCCGATACGAGCAGTACTTC | CASSPISSGGRYEQYF
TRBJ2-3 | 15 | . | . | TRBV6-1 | TGTGCCAGCAGCCCCGCCGGGGGCCCCGGGGATACGCAGTATTTT | CASSPAGGPGDTQYF
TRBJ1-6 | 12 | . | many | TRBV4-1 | TGCGCCAGCAGCCAAGGGACAACACCCCTCCACTTT | CASSQGTTPLHF
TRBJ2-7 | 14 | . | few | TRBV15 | TGTGCCACCAGCCCCTCCCGCTCCCCCTACGAGCAGTACTTC | CATSPSRSPYEQYF
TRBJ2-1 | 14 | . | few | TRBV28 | TGTGCCAGCAGTACCCCGGGGCAGTACAATGAGCAGTTCTTC | CASSTPGQYNEQFF